This record looks at one T cell receptor (beta chain) sequence and its context. Original processing notes: How many nucleated cells were present was estimated from reference gene primer amplification. Data came from immunoSEQ multiplex PCR; TCRdb stores just in-frame clones and leaves some out. V and J calls and clone size follow that table, whereas D and trimming were derived from the DNA. The sample lists tens of thousands of clones; about 88% were seen once. This sample is part of a study of blood T cell repertoires in COVID-19. Study-level background: The United States, Italy and Spain provided the acute and convalescent COVID-19 samples. PBMCs, B-cell-depleted T cells, or T cells were the source of the cDNA or gDNA that made up the material.

The CDR3 covers 15 residues. Germline V CDR1 and CDR2: MNHNS, SASEGT. V was shortened by 2 bases and J by 2 bases, with 13 bases between the two germline ends. This rearrangement joins TRBV6-1 to TRBJ2-7; D is perhaps TRBD2 (5 bases). Input material: peripheral blood. The TCR comes from a man between 65 and 85 years old with active or convalescent COVID-19. CDR3 region: CASSEFVTGTYEQYF. CDR3 coding DNA: TGTGCCAGCAGTGAATTTGTGACCGGGACCTACGAGCAGTACTTC.